These T cell receptor beta chains were read from a single sample in a study of early T cells in non-severe SARS-CoV-2 infection. TCRdb re-derived calls from the 5' RACE reads in MiXCR, one entry per CDR3 protein. The sample yields around 60,000 distinct CDR3 sequences, 20% to 25% seen once. The sample was whole blood, taken at baseline. The receptors shown here come from an adult who was a healthcare worker with PCR-confirmed SARS-CoV-2 infection or an uninfected control (not recorded which). CDR3s include the opening cysteine and the closing phenylalanine or tryptophan. The D gene is left open where the match is weak. Expanded clones get a size class; other rows say once, few or many, or leave the size out.

D gene: -; clone size: -; CDR3 length: 15; V gene: TRBV5-1; J gene: TRBJ1-1; CDR3 protein: CASSLLGRTNTEAFF; CDR3 DNA: TGCGCCAGCAGCTTGTTGGGCAGGACCAACACTGAAGCTTTCTTT
D gene: TRBD1; clone size: few; CDR3 length: 16; V gene: TRBV5-4; J gene: TRBJ2-7; CDR3 protein: CASSARTGANTYEQYF; CDR3 DNA: TGTGCCAGCAGCGCCCGGACAGGAGCGAACACCTACGAGCAGTACTTC
D gene: -; clone size: -; CDR3 length: 13; V gene: TRBV5-1; J gene: TRBJ2-1; CDR3 protein: CASSLDSYNEQFF; CDR3 DNA: TGCGCCAGCAGCTTGGACTCCTACAATGAGCAGTTCTTC
D gene: -; clone size: -; CDR3 length: 14; V gene: TRBV5-1; J gene: TRBJ1-3; CDR3 protein: CASSPDGSGNTIYF; CDR3 DNA: TGCGCCAGCAGCCCGGACGGTTCTGGAAACACCATATATTTT
D gene: -; clone size: -; CDR3 length: 14; V gene: TRBV3-1; J gene: TRBJ1-1; CDR3 protein: CASSQSRRQGGAFF; CDR3 DNA: TGTGCCAGCAGCCAAAGCAGGAGGCAGGGTGGAGCTTTCTTT
D gene: -; clone size: -; CDR3 length: 14; V gene: TRBV5-1; J gene: TRBJ2-3; CDR3 protein: CTSSKKGGEDTQYF; CDR3 DNA: TGCACCAGCAGTAAGAAGGGGGGCGAGGATACGCAGTATTTT
D gene: TRBD2; clone size: few; CDR3 length: 18; V gene: TRBV4-1; J gene: TRBJ2-2; CDR3 protein: CASSQDYSAGGPTGELFF; CDR3 DNA: TGCGCCAGCAGCCAAGATTATTCCGCGGGGGGGCCAACCGGGGAGCTGTTTTTT
D gene: -; clone size: -; CDR3 length: 11; V gene: TRBV5-6; J gene: TRBJ2-1; CDR3 protein: CASSFGAEQFF; CDR3 DNA: TGTGCCAGCAGCTTCGGCGCTGAGCAGTTCTTC
D gene: TRBD2; clone size: -; CDR3 length: 14; V gene: TRBV7-9; J gene: TRBJ2-3; CDR3 protein: CASSSGLSTDTQYF; CDR3 DNA: TGTGCCAGCAGCTCGGGACTATCCACAGATACGCAGTATTTT
D gene: -; clone size: -; CDR3 length: 14; V gene: TRBV9; J gene: TRBJ2-3; CDR3 protein: CASSVEVATDTQFF; CDR3 DNA: TGTGCCAGCAGCGTAGAGGTGGCGACAGATACGCAGTTTTTT
D gene: -; clone size: -; CDR3 length: 11; V gene: TRBV11-2; J gene: TRBJ2-5; CDR3 protein: CASSAGETQYF; CDR3 DNA: TGTGCCAGCAGCGCCGGAGAGACCCAGTACTTC
D gene: -; clone size: many; CDR3 length: 17; V gene: TRBV28; J gene: TRBJ2-1; CDR3 protein: CASRPIFWGGDYNEQFF; CDR3 DNA: TGTGCCAGCAGGCCGATCTTCTGGGGCGGGGACTACAATGAGCAGTTCTTC
D gene: -; clone size: once; CDR3 length: 14; V gene: TRBV4-2; J gene: TRBJ2-3; CDR3 protein: CASSSGTDTDTQYF; CDR3 DNA: TGTGCCAGCAGCTCAGGGACTGACACAGATACGCAGTATTTT
D gene: -; clone size: -; CDR3 length: 14; V gene: TRBV27; J gene: TRBJ2-7; CDR3 protein: CASRRAGSSYEQYF; CDR3 DNA: TGTGCCAGCAGAAGGGCAGGTAGCTCCTACGAGCAGTACTTC
D gene: TRBD1; clone size: many; CDR3 length: 17; V gene: TRBV6-6; J gene: TRBJ1-3; CDR3 protein: CASSPYGTGAFGNTIYF; CDR3 DNA: TGTGCCAGCAGTCCCTACGGGACAGGCGCGTTCGGAAACACCATATATTTT
D gene: TRBD2; clone size: few; CDR3 length: 17; V gene: TRBV20-1; J gene: TRBJ2-7; CDR3 protein: CSAVGWLAGADTYEQYF; CDR3 DNA: TGCAGTGCAGTCGGCTGGCTAGCGGGGGCCGACACCTACGAGCAGTACTTC
D gene: TRBD2; clone size: few; CDR3 length: 17; V gene: TRBV5-1; J gene: TRBJ2-1; CDR3 protein: CASSAGLAGVAYNEQFF; CDR3 DNA: TGCGCCAGCAGCGCGGGACTAGCGGGGGTAGCCTACAATGAGCAGTTCTTC
D gene: -; clone size: many; CDR3 length: 14; V gene: TRBV29-1; J gene: TRBJ1-2; CDR3 protein: CSVGASGFNYGYTF; CDR3 DNA: TGCAGCGTTGGCGCTTCAGGTTTTAACTATGGCTACACCTTC
D gene: TRBD1; clone size: few; CDR3 length: 14; V gene: TRBV3-1; J gene: TRBJ2-7; CDR3 protein: CASSYGQGKGEQYF; CDR3 DNA: TGTGCCAGCAGCTACGGACAGGGCAAGGGCGAGCAGTACTTC
D gene: -; clone size: few; CDR3 length: 14; V gene: TRBV7-6; J gene: TRBJ2-7; CDR3 protein: CASSSSRGGNEQYF; CDR3 DNA: TGTGCCAGCAGCTCCTCGCGGGGAGGAAACGAGCAGTACTTC
D gene: -; clone size: many; CDR3 length: 13; V gene: TRBV18; J gene: TRBJ1-2; CDR3 protein: CASSPQSNYGYTF; CDR3 DNA: TGTGCCAGCTCACCCCAGTCTAACTATGGCTACACCTTC
D gene: TRBD1; clone size: few; CDR3 length: 14; V gene: TRBV12-3/TRBV12-4; J gene: TRBJ1-4; CDR3 protein: CASSPYRGNEKLFF; CDR3 DNA: TGTGCCAGCAGTCCCTACAGGGGGAACGAAAAACTGTTTTTT
D gene: -; clone size: once; CDR3 length: 12; V gene: TRBV7-9; J gene: TRBJ1-2; CDR3 protein: CASSEGLKGYTF; CDR3 DNA: TGTGCCAGCAGTGAAGGCCTAAAGGGCTACACCTTC
D gene: TRBD2; clone size: -; CDR3 length: 13; V gene: TRBV12-3/TRBV12-4; J gene: TRBJ2-7; CDR3 protein: CASRTSGVVEQYF; CDR3 DNA: TGTGCCAGCAGAACTAGCGGGGTTGTCGAGCAGTACTTC
D gene: -; clone size: -; CDR3 length: 14; V gene: TRBV9; J gene: TRBJ2-3; CDR3 protein: CASGKGPSTDTQYF; CDR3 DNA: TGTGCCAGCGGGAAGGGCCCAAGCACAGATACGCAGTATTTT
D gene: -; clone size: -; CDR3 length: 18; V gene: TRBV2; J gene: TRBJ2-2; CDR3 protein: CASSEALQFSANTGELFF; CDR3 DNA: TGTGCCAGCAGTGAAGCGCTTCAGTTTAGCGCGAACACCGGGGAGCTGTTTTTT
D gene: -; clone size: -; CDR3 length: 11; V gene: TRBV11-2; J gene: TRBJ2-2; CDR3 protein: CASSTSRELFF; CDR3 DNA: TGTGCCAGCAGCACAAGCCGGGAGCTGTTTTTT
D gene: -; clone size: -; CDR3 length: 12; V gene: TRBV5-5; J gene: TRBJ2-4; CDR3 protein: CASSSLDSIQYF; CDR3 DNA: TGTGCCAGCAGCTCCCTAGACTCAATTCAGTACTTC
D gene: -; clone size: -; CDR3 length: 15; V gene: TRBV2; J gene: TRBJ1-3; CDR3 protein: CASSGFESSGNTIYF; CDR3 DNA: TGTGCCAGCAGCGGCTTTGAGAGCTCTGGAAACACCATATATTTT
D gene: -; clone size: few; CDR3 length: 14; V gene: TRBV7-9; J gene: TRBJ2-1; CDR3 protein: CASSLMRDSGEQFF; CDR3 DNA: TGTGCCAGCAGCTTAATGAGGGATAGCGGTGAGCAGTTCTTC
D gene: -; clone size: -; CDR3 length: 13; V gene: TRBV2; J gene: TRBJ1-5; CDR3 protein: CASSLRRGQPQHF; CDR3 DNA: TGTGCCAGCAGCCTTCGTAGAGGGCAGCCCCAGCATTTT
D gene: -; clone size: -; CDR3 length: 13; V gene: TRBV5-1; J gene: TRBJ1-1; CDR3 protein: CASSFPDSTEAFF; CDR3 DNA: TGCGCCAGCAGCTTCCCGGACAGCACTGAAGCTTTCTTT
D gene: -; clone size: -; CDR3 length: 13; V gene: TRBV14; J gene: TRBJ1-2; CDR3 protein: CASSAQTNYGYTF; CDR3 DNA: TGTGCCAGCAGCGCCCAGACAAACTATGGCTACACCTTC
D gene: -; clone size: many; CDR3 length: 14; V gene: TRBV6-5; J gene: TRBJ2-2; CDR3 protein: CAIRVTRNTGELFF; CDR3 DNA: TGTGCCATCCGTGTCACCCGCAACACCGGGGAGCTGTTTTTT
D gene: -; clone size: -; CDR3 length: 14; V gene: TRBV2; J gene: TRBJ1-1; CDR3 protein: CASSTGSGNTEAFF; CDR3 DNA: TGTGCCAGCAGTACCGGGTCGGGGAACACTGAAGCTTTCTTT
D gene: -; clone size: -; CDR3 length: 13; V gene: TRBV19; J gene: TRBJ2-2; CDR3 protein: CASTSPNTGELFF; CDR3 DNA: TGTGCCAGTACCAGCCCGAACACCGGGGAGCTGTTTTTT
D gene: TRBD2; clone size: many; CDR3 length: 13; V gene: TRBV20-1; J gene: TRBJ2-1; CDR3 protein: CSAAGLAANEQFF; CDR3 DNA: TGCAGTGCCGCGGGGCTAGCGGCCAATGAGCAGTTCTTC
D gene: TRBD2; clone size: many; CDR3 length: 14; V gene: TRBV7-6; J gene: TRBJ2-7; CDR3 protein: CASSPGLAGYEQYF; CDR3 DNA: TGTGCCAGCAGCCCGGGACTAGCGGGGTACGAGCAGTACTTC
D gene: -; clone size: few; CDR3 length: 15; V gene: TRBV19; J gene: TRBJ1-4; CDR3 protein: CASSIVTANNEKLFF; CDR3 DNA: TGTGCCAGTAGTATCGTCACAGCCAACAATGAAAAACTGTTTTTT
D gene: TRBD1; clone size: -; CDR3 length: 17; V gene: TRBV30; J gene: TRBJ1-5; CDR3 protein: CAWSRDRGKYSNQPQHF; CDR3 DNA: TGTGCCTGGAGTAGGGACAGGGGCAAGTATAGCAATCAGCCCCAGCATTTT
D gene: -; clone size: few; CDR3 length: 12; V gene: TRBV11-2; J gene: TRBJ2-1; CDR3 protein: CASSAALAEQFF; CDR3 DNA: TGTGCCAGCAGCGCGGCCCTCGCTGAGCAGTTCTTC
D gene: -; clone size: few; CDR3 length: 16; V gene: TRBV4-1; J gene: TRBJ1-6; CDR3 protein: CASSQGAARRNSPLHF; CDR3 DNA: TGCGCCAGCAGCCAAGGGGCAGCGAGACGAAATTCACCCCTCCACTTT
D gene: -; clone size: -; CDR3 length: 12; V gene: TRBV29-1; J gene: TRBJ2-7; CDR3 protein: CSVERDSNEQYF; CDR3 DNA: TGCAGCGTTGAGCGGGACTCCAACGAGCAGTACTTC
D gene: -; clone size: -; CDR3 length: 15; V gene: TRBV11-3; J gene: TRBJ2-1; CDR3 protein: CASSIFSGAANEQFF; CDR3 DNA: TGTGCCAGCAGCATTTTCTCGGGGGCCGCTAATGAGCAGTTCTTC
D gene: TRBD2; clone size: -; CDR3 length: 11; V gene: TRBV6-5; J gene: TRBJ2-1; CDR3 protein: CASSSGTSQFF; CDR3 DNA: TGTGCCAGCAGTTCCGGGACTAGCCAATTCTTC
D gene: TRBD2; clone size: many; CDR3 length: 14; V gene: TRBV2; J gene: TRBJ2-3; CDR3 protein: CASTRLAEGDTQYF; CDR3 DNA: TGTGCCAGCACCAGACTAGCGGAGGGGGATACGCAGTATTTT
D gene: -; clone size: -; CDR3 length: 12; V gene: TRBV9; J gene: TRBJ2-3; CDR3 protein: CASSVGPDTQYF; CDR3 DNA: TGTGCCAGCAGCGTAGGCCCCGACACGCAGTATTTT
D gene: -; clone size: -; CDR3 length: 14; V gene: TRBV4-2; J gene: TRBJ2-3; CDR3 protein: CASSQDRRLDTQYF; CDR3 DNA: TGTGCCAGCAGCCAAGATAGACGTTTAGATACGCAGTATTTT